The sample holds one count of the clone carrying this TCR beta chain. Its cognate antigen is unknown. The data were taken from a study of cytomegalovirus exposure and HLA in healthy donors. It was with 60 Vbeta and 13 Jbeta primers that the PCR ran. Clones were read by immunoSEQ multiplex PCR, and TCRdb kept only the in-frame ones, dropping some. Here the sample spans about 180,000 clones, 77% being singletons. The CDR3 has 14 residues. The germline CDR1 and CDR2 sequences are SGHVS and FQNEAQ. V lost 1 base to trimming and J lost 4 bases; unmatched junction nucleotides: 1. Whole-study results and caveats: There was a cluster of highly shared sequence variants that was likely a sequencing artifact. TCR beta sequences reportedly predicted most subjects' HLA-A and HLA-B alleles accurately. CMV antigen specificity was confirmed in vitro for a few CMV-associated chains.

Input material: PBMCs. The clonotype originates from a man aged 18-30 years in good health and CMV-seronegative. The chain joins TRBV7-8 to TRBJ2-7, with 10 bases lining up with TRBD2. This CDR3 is CASSLGGLAYEQYF. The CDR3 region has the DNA TGTGCCAGCAGCTTAGGGGGACTAGCGTACGAGCAGTACTTC.